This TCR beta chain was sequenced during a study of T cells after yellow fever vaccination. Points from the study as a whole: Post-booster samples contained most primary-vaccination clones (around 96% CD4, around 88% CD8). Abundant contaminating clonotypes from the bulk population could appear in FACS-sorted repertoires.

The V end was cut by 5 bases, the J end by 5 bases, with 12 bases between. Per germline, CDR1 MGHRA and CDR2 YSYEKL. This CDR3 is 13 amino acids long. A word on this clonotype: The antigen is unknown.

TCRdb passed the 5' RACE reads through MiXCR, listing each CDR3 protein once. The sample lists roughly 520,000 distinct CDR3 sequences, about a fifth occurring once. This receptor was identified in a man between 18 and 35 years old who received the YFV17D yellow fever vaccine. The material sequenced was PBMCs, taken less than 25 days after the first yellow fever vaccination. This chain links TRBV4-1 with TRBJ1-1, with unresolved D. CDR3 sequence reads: CASSFARWTEAFF. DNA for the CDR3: TGCGCCAGCAGCTTCGCCAGGTGGACTGAAGCTTTCTTT.